This T cell receptor beta chain was found in a study of cytomegalovirus exposure and HLA in healthy donors. For the study at large: Samples from HLA-typed donors yielded about 85 million unique TCRs in an early data release. Study findings and constraints: As was reported, the HLA-A and HLA-B alleles of most subjects were accurately predicted from TCR beta sequences. According to a later analysis, donors in an Asian-associated ancestry cluster reportedly had fewer N-insertions than the approximately 720-donor mean. More clonal expansion characterized HLA-associated TCR beta chains than equally common others in a later analysis.

Per the germline V gene, CDR1 is SGHVS and CDR2 is FQNEAQ. V lost 1 base, J lost 7 bases, and 16 bases lay in between. The CDR3 consists of 15 residues. Primers included in the PCR were 60 Vbeta and 13 Jbeta primers. Sequencing used immunoSEQ multiplex PCR; TCRdb keeps in-frame clones, though not all of them. The profile shows around 67,000 clones, about 80% of them singletons. Concerning this clone itself: Its antigen is still unknown.

Sample: PBMCs. The rearrangement links TRBV7-8 to TRBJ1-1; weak D call: TRBD1 (5 bases). The clonotype comes from a man in his late teens or twenties in good health and CMV-seropositive. The CDR3: CASSLGRGWGSEAFF. In DNA form, the CDR3 reads TGTGCCAGCAGCTTAGGGAGGGGCTGGGGAAGTGAAGCTTTCTTT.